This T cell receptor beta chain was profiled in a study of blood T cell repertoires in COVID-19. Study in general: T cells, B-cell-depleted T cells, or PBMCs provided the cDNA or gDNA that served as material.

Original data processing: Estimation of nucleated cell counts relied on the amplification of reference gene primers. TCRdb's copy holds only in-frame clones and misses some; the assay was immunoSEQ multiplex PCR. For V, J and clone size, that table is used; D and trimming come from the DNA. The sample includes about 110,000 clones, approximately 87% of them seen just once. V was pared by 0 bases and J by 7 bases, with 2 bases of the junction left unmatched. Germline V gene data show CDR1 as SGDLS and CDR2 as YYNGEE. CDR3 length: 14 residues. This chain links TRBV9 with TRBJ1-3; 9 nucleotides match TRBD1. The sequencing sample was made of peripheral blood. The TCR comes from a woman aged 60-75 years with acute or convalescent COVID-19. CDR3 amino acids: CASSVEQGANTIYF. The CDR3 DNA reads as TGTGCCAGCAGCGTAGAACAGGGGGCGAACACCATATATTTT.